Listed below are T cell receptor beta chains from one sample, sequenced in a study of blood T cell repertoires in COVID-19. The assay was immunoSEQ multiplex PCR, and TCRdb's table has in-frame clones only and misses some. The sample holds 350,000 or so clones; roughly 90% are singletons and the top ten take approximately 0.93%. Sequenced material: PBMCs or T cells enriched from blood (not recorded which). These receptors all come from a woman aged 30 to 39 who had been exposed to COVID-19. The CDR3 runs from the conserved cysteine through the conserved F or W. A D gene is named only where the DNA matches it firmly. Clone size is not always given. Where it is, it says once, few, many or a class for expanded clones.

V gene	J gene	D gene	clone size	CDR3 DNA	CDR3 protein
TRBV12-3/TRBV12-4	TRBJ1-4	-	-	TGTGCCAGCAGTTTATCTAGGGGACTGTTTTTT	CASSLSRGLFF
TRBV18	TRBJ2-7	TRBD1	-	TGTGCCAGCTCACCTCTGCCGGGACAGTCCTACGAGCAGTACTTC	CASSPLPGQSYEQYF
TRBV5-4	TRBJ2-3	-	-	TGTGCCAGCAGCTCGACTAGCACAGATACGCAGTATTTT	CASSSTSTDTQYF
TRBV7-8	TRBJ2-7	TRBD2	few	TGTGCCAGCAGCTTAGGGACTAGCGGGAGACTAACCTACGAGCAGTACTTC	CASSLGTSGRLTYEQYF
TRBV19	TRBJ1-1	-	-	TGTGCCAGTAGTCTAAACAGCGGGTTGAACACTGAAGCTTTCTTT	CASSLNSGLNTEAFF
TRBV27	TRBJ2-7	-	-	TGTGCCAGCAGGGTCGTCGGACAGCTCTACGAGCAGTACTTC	CASRVVGQLYEQYF
TRBV3-1/TRBV3-2	TRBJ2-2	-	few	TGTGCCAGCAGCAACCAACTTAACACCGGGGAGCTGTTTTTT	CASSNQLNTGELFF
TRBV5-1	TRBJ1-3	-	-	TGCGCCAGCGGGGAAGGGAGCTCTGGAAACACCATATATTTT	CASGEGSSGNTIYF
TRBV7-3	TRBJ2-1	-	-	TGTGCCAGCAGCTCGGGGACTCCCCAGGCGGGCAATGAGCAGTTCTTC	CASSSGTPQAGNEQFF
TRBV10-3	TRBJ1-4	-	-	TGTGCCATCAGTGAGTACAGGGAAAGGGATGAAAAACTGTTTTTT	CAISEYRERDEKLFF
TRBV15	TRBJ1-1	TRBD1	-	TGTGCCACCAGCAGAGGACAAACCATCGGGACAGCGTACACTGAAGCTTTCTTT	CATSRGQTIGTAYTEAFF
TRBV19	TRBJ2-7	TRBD1	-	TGTGCCAGTAGTAAAGGGACAGGGTGGCCCAACTACGAGCAGTACTTC	CASSKGTGWPNYEQYF
TRBV10-3	TRBJ2-1	TRBD2	-	TGTGCCATCAGTGAGTGGGCGGGAGCCCAAATCCATGAGCAGTTCTTC	CAISEWAGAQIHEQFF
TRBV7-3	TRBJ1-2	-	-	TGTGCCAGCAGCTTAGGTTCGGGGGATGGCTACACCTTC	CASSLGSGDGYTF
TRBV11-3	TRBJ2-7	TRBD2	few	TGTGCCAGCAGCCCTGCTAGCGGCTCCCCCTACGAGCAGTACTTC	CASSPASGSPYEQYF
TRBV19	TRBJ2-7	TRBD2	once	TGTGCCAGTAGTATCATGGCGGGAGGGCCCAACGAGCAGTACTTC	CASSIMAGGPNEQYF
TRBV5-1	TRBJ1-1	TRBD1	-	TGCGCCAGCAGCCGAGCGACAGGGAGTGACACTGAAGCTTTCTTT	CASSRATGSDTEAFF
TRBV6-5	TRBJ2-7	TRBD1	few	TGTGCCAGCAGTTATTTCGCCGGGACAGGGTCCTACGAGCAGTACTTC	CASSYFAGTGSYEQYF
TRBV5-3	TRBJ1-5	TRBD1	-	TGTGCCAGAAGCTTTGTGTGTTCAGGGGGCTGGCTTCAGCCCCAGCATTTT	CARSFVCSGGWLQPQHF
TRBV25-1	TRBJ1-5	-	-	TGTGCCAGCAAGGGGAGCAATCAGCCCCAGCATTTT	CASKGSNQPQHF
TRBV7-8	TRBJ2-1	TRBD1	-	TGTGCCAGCAGCACGTGGACAGGGGGCGCCTCCAATGAGCAGTTCTTC	CASSTWTGGASNEQFF
TRBV19	TRBJ1-5	-	-	TGTGCCAGTTTGTCCTCAGCCGGGAATCAGCCCCAGCATTTT	CASLSSAGNQPQHF
TRBV28	TRBJ1-5	-	-	TGTGCCAGCAGTTTCCTCAGGATTAGCAATCAGCCCCAGCATTTT	CASSFLRISNQPQHF
TRBV27	TRBJ2-4	TRBD1	-	TGTGCCAGCAGTTTAGGTACCAGGACAGGTAAAAACATTCAGTACTTC	CASSLGTRTGKNIQYF
TRBV11-2	TRBJ2-5	-	-	TGTGCCAGCAGCCATAACCAGGGGGGCGAGACCCAGTACTTC	CASSHNQGGETQYF
TRBV14	TRBJ2-7	-	-	TGTGCCAGCAGCCAAGGGGTCGCTAGAGTATACGAGCAGTACTTC	CASSQGVARVYEQYF
TRBV4-1	TRBJ1-1	-	-	TGCGCCAGCAGCCCGTGGGGGGGCGAGGGGGTAGACACTGAAGCTTTCTTT	CASSPWGGEGVDTEAFF
TRBV6-5	TRBJ1-2	-	-	TGTGCCAGCAGTTACTCGCTTGGGGGCGACTATGGCTACACCTTC	CASSYSLGGDYGYTF
TRBV7-6	TRBJ2-2	TRBD2	-	TGTGCCAGCAGCTCGGGACTAGCGGGAGCCCGCACCGGGGAGCTGTTTTTT	CASSSGLAGARTGELFF
TRBV7-8	TRBJ1-5	TRBD1	-	TGTGCCACTCGACCATTGGGACAGGGGGCGGGTCAGCCCCAGCATTTT	CATRPLGQGAGQPQHF
TRBV7-8	TRBJ2-7	-	-	TGTGCCAGCACCAGGGACAAGGTGAGCTCCTACGAGCAGTACTTC	CASTRDKVSSYEQYF
TRBV3-1/TRBV3-2	TRBJ2-1	TRBD2	-	TGTGCCAGCAGCCAAGCTAGCGGGATCGGCATTGAGCAGTTCTTC	CASSQASGIGIEQFF
TRBV18	TRBJ1-1	TRBD1	-	TGTGCCAGCTCTCCGGACAGGGGTGCCACTGAAGCTTTCTTT	CASSPDRGATEAFF
TRBV19	TRBJ2-7	TRBD2	-	TGTGCCAGTAGTATAGGGCCCACTAGCGACTACGAGCAGTACTTC	CASSIGPTSDYEQYF
TRBV10-2	TRBJ2-3	-	-	TGCGCCAGCAGAAAGATAGGGGGTCGGGCAGATACGCAGTATTTT	CASRKIGGRADTQYF
TRBV7-8	TRBJ2-2	TRBD1	-	TGTGCCAGCAGCAATCCCACCGAACGAACCGGGACAGGGGCAACCGGGGAGCTGTTTTTT	CASSNPTERTGTGATGELFF
TRBV7-8	TRBJ2-7	-	-	TGTGCCAGCAGCTTACAGGGGGGTACCTACGAGCAGTACTTC	CASSLQGGTYEQYF
TRBV7-3	TRBJ2-1	-	-	TGTGCCAGCAGCTTAGATCAGCGGGCCGACAATGAGCAGTTCTTC	CASSLDQRADNEQFF
TRBV19	TRBJ2-1	-	-	TGTGCCAGTAATAGCGGCGACAATGAGCAGTTCTTC	CASNSGDNEQFF
TRBV9	TRBJ2-1	TRBD2	-	TGTGCCAGCAGCGTAGAGGGTGGGAGGGCCCGGGAAGAGCAGTTCTTC	CASSVEGGRAREEQFF
TRBV5-1	TRBJ2-1	TRBD2	-	TGCGCCAGCAGCTTGCTGTCTAGCGGGACCTACAATGAGCAGTTCTTC	CASSLLSSGTYNEQFF